This T cell receptor beta chain was profiled in a study of tumor-infiltrating lymphocytes in primary liver carcinoma (dated by TCRdb to 2016 to 2017). About the study as a whole: The five patients, three men and two women aged 30 to 69 years, had hepatocellular carcinoma (four) or combined HCC and intrahepatic cholangiocarcinoma (one). Tumors of the five patients were stage T1-T3 N0M0 with maximum diameters of roughly 4.2 to 10 cm. Samples yielded roughly 3.65 to 7.5 million productive TCRbeta reads; read depth did not differ significantly between tissue types. For each liver tumor, the study sampled five regions along with adjacent normal tissue and blood, and applied TCRbeta repertoire sequencing, expression microarrays and whole-exome sequencing. A total of roughly 35 specimens from 5 patients, comprising some 25 tumor regions, 5 adjacent noncancerous liver tissues and 5 peripheral blood samples, were covered by TCRbeta repertoire sequencing. The roughly 27 tumor region samples were profiled with Agilent mRNA microarrays so that TCRbeta repertoire diversity could be related to the local molecular phenotype. Technical replicate repertoires showed high reproducibility, with mean shared-clone rates roughly 0.87 and correlation coefficients above 0.98. Overall study results and their limits: A significantly larger repertoire fraction was made up by the top 250 clones in tumors than in blood (p = 0.039). Only roughly 7-24% of top clones appeared in all five regions of a tumor, which suggests that tumor-infiltrating T cells are spatially heterogeneous. With just four or five patients in the study, the authors point out that the findings should be validated in a larger study. Because the samples were bulk and unsorted, CD4+ and CD8+ T cell repertoires could not be compared. Only the TCR beta chain was sequenced, so true repertoire diversity is likely underestimated because unpaired alpha chains were not captured. Repertoire overlap was higher between tumor regions (mean roughly 35%) than tumor-adjacent (approximately 17%) or tumor-blood (about 15%) pairs, consistent with antigen-driven expansion.

Reading the germline V gene gives CDR1 SGHAT and CDR2 FQNNGV. The CDR3, from cysteine to phenylalanine, totals 12 residues. The read is trimmed to its CDR3 DNA, 36 bases read in frame from base 1. Note on this clonotype: The clone's antigen remains unknown. No base qualities exist here, and no much larger clone lies one base off it.

Using a constant-region primer and ProtoScript II reverse transcriptase, TCRbeta-specific cDNA was reverse-transcribed from 450 to 650 ng total RNA. Construction of the TCRbeta libraries relied on three nested rounds of multiplex PCR, following a slightly modified ARM-PCR procedure. The first two PCR rounds used multiplex TRBV1-TRBV30 forward primers with a Cbeta reverse primer, each for roughly 11 cycles. A final 25-cycle PCR with Deep VentR polymerase added sample barcodes and Illumina adapters. Before sequencing, amplicons between 200 and 500 bp were purified from gel using a QIAquick gel extraction kit. The TCRbeta amplicons were sequenced with 250-bp paired-end reads on an Illumina HiSeq 2500. The authors processed their data as follows. Trimmomatic v0.33 was used to quality-trim the reads, and FLASH v1.2.11 was used to merge paired reads so that full CDR3 sequences could be recovered. MiGEC v1.2.1b assigned V, D and J germline segments to the rearranged TCRbeta sequences. Clonotype statistics, along with Shannon-Wiener diversity indices, were calculated using VDJtools v1.0.0. To reduce sampling bias, subsequent analyses other than the diversity analysis used only the 250 most abundant clonotypes in each sample. TCRdb passed the public sequencing reads through fastp at Q25 and MiXCR, retaining productive beta sequences. Rows are combined by CDR3 protein, so each entry shows the most common genes and DNA. In this record, the V and J calls reflect TCRdb's handling and not the investigators' own analysis. The sample table contains approximately 73,000 distinct CDR3 sequences; only one count was recorded for about two thirds of them. The ten top clones hold about 13% of the sample.

Without any cell sorting, total RNA and DNA were co-extracted from roughly 18-30 mg of bulk tissue using the AllPrep DNA/RNA mini kit. Between late 2015 and early 2016, about 5 patients in China with histopathologically diagnosed primary liver carcinoma had their tumors surgically resected. At the time of sampling, the patients had chronic HBV infection and had not received any treatment. Each tumor was sampled at five spatially separated regions: the superior, inferior, left-lateral and right-lateral poles and the tumor centre. More than 85% viable tumor cells were found by histology in every tumor sample. Fresh tumor and adjacent tissue pieces were bisected; one half was stored in RNAlater at -80°C, the other sent for histology.

Source material: liver tumor tissue from sampling region 4. Taken with the paper, the label for cell subset or site translates to: tumor region T4, right-lateral pole. The origin of this receptor is a woman aged 60-75 years with primary liver carcinoma and hepatitis B virus infection. The chain uses TRBV11-2 and TRBJ2-3; a confident D gene designation cannot be given. The CDR3 reads as follows: CVISPWANTQYF. The nucleotide sequence is TGTGTCATCAGCCCCTGGGCGAATACGCAGTATTTT. Where the CDR3 stops, the reference TRBV11-2 and TRBJ2-3 genes take over; the full variable domain is EAGVAQSPRYKIIEKRQSVAFWCNPISGHATLYWYQQILGQGPKLLIQFQNNGVVDDSQLPKDRFSAERLKGVDSTLKIQPAKLEDSAVYLCVISPWANTQYFGPGTRLTVL.